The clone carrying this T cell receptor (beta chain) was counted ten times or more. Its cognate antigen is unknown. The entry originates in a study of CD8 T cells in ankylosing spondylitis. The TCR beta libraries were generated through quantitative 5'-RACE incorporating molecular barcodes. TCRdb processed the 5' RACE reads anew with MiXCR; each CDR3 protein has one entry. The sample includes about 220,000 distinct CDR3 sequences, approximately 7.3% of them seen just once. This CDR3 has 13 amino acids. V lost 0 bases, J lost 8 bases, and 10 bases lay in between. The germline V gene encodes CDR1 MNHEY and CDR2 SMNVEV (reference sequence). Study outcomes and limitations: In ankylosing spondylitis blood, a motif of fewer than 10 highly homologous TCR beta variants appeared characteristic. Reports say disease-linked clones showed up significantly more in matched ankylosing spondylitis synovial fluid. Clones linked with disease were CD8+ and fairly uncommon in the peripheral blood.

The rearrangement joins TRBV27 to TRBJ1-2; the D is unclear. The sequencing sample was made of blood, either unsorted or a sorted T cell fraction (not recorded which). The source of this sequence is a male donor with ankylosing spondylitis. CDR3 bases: TGTGCCAGCAGTTTATCCCCTGCTGCAGGCTACACCTTC. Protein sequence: CASSLSPAAGYTF.